A single sample gave rise to the 28 T cell receptor delta chains below, sequenced in a study of γδ T cells in repeated Plasmodium falciparum infection. TCRdb re-called the multiplex PCR reads using CATT. The sample lists about 89,000 delta-chain clones, almost 1.5% occurring once. Flow sorting of PBMC yielded separate Vgamma9/Vdelta2+ and Vdelta2-negative gammadelta T cell populations for bulk repertoire analysis. What was sequenced was gamma-delta T cells from blood. The receptor set was obtained from a pool of human donors (malaria-infected and uninfected, not separated).

There are a few counts of this clone. TCRdb attributes to this sequence the protein of a much larger clone, which differs from the DNA translation at residue 12; a read error is likely, and the protein displayed is translated from the DNA. V gene TRDV1 combines with J gene TRDJ1, with 10 bases aligning to TRDD3. The J gene was missing in TCRdb and was found by matching the end of the DNA to germline. The CDR3 has 21 residues. CDR1 is TSWWSYY, CDR2 QGS, per germline. V dropped 2 bases and J dropped 3; count of bases not matched to a gene: 21. The chain's CDR3 is CALGETPTLALAGGYSDKLIF. For the CDR3, the DNA is TGTGCTCTTGGGGAAACCCCTACGTTGGCCCTTGCTGGGGGATATTCCGATAAACTCATCTTT.

Worth noting for this clone: A far larger clone is a single base away, which makes a read error likely. Within the sample, other DNA sequences also encode this same CDR3. The chain recombines TRDV2 with TRDJ2; 9 bases match TRDD3. Germline V gene lookup returns CDR1 GEAIGNYY and CDR2 EKD. The CDR3 is made up of 15 amino acids. The CDR3 DNA reads TGTGCCTGTGACACCCTGGGGGATCCGACAGCACAACTCTTCTTC. Protein: CACDTLGDPTAQLFF.

This clone has just a few counts. This likely traces to a read error, being one base from a far larger clone. Other DNA sequences in the same sample also yield this CDR3. No J gene was assigned, while the V gene was called as TRAV38-2/DV8; the D call in the table, TRDD3, was not verified against the DNA. The CDR3 has 19 amino acids. The germline V gene encodes CDR1 TSESDYY and CDR2 QEAYKQQN. The CDR3: CAYRSGDETGSYVGKGLIF. The DNA of the CDR3 is TGTGCTTATAGGAGTGGCGATGAAACGGGTTCCTACGTGGGGAAGGGGCTCATCTTT.

A remark on this clone: The protein held in TCRdb is that of a much larger clone and does not match this DNA's translation at residue 6, likely because of a read error; the protein shown is translated from the DNA. The chain employs TRDV1 and TRDJ1, with 13 bases lining up with TRDD3. No J gene was available from TCRdb, and it was assigned here by a germline match of the DNA. Losses at the gene ends were 2 bases for V and 5 bases for J; bases not matched to a gene: 35. The CDR3 covers 26 residues. Per germline, CDR1 TSWWSYY and CDR2 QGS. CDR3 in amino acids: CALGEVCRSERGYWGIRVSYLDKLIF. CDR3 bases: TGTGCTCTTGGGGAAGTTTGTCGTTCCGAACGAGGGTACTGGGGGATACGCGTATCCTATTTAGATAAACTCATCTTT.

This clone has a handful of counts. TCRdb attributes to this sequence the protein of a much larger clone, which differs from the DNA translation at residue 4; a read error is likely, and the protein displayed is translated from the DNA. The V call is TRDV1, the J call TRDJ1; D is uncertain. The J gene comes from matching the DNA to germline here; TCRdb lacks it. The germline gives CDR1 TSWWSYY, CDR2 QGS. CDR3 length: 19 amino acids. CDR3 DNA sequence: TGTGCTCTTGAGGAATATACCGCGCTACCGGCAGTGGGAGCCGATAAACTCATCTTT. Translation gives CALEEYTALPAVGADKLIF.

With respect to this clone: The likely explanation is a read error, given a far larger clone one base away. This CDR3 is also generated by other DNA sequences in the sample. V is TRDV1 and J is TRDJ1; D unresolved. Since TCRdb gives no J gene, matching the DNA to germline was used here to assign it. The germline V gene encodes CDR1 TSWWSYY and CDR2 QGS. The CDR3 is made up of 16 amino acids. The CDR3 protein is CALGIEQPAYTDKLIF. Written as DNA, the CDR3 is TGTGCTCTTGGGATCGAACAGCCCGCATACACTGATAAACTCATCTTT.

This clone was counted a few times. Since a far larger clone is one base different, this is likely a read error. Other nucleotide sequences from this sample produce the same CDR3. The chain joins TRDV2 to TRDJ1; no firm D call. Germline CDR1 is GEAIGNYY and CDR2 is EKD. V dropped 2 bases and J dropped 0 bases, with 9 bases sitting between them. The CDR3 is 14 residues long. CDR3 bases: TGTGCCTGTGACAAGGGGCGGTACACCGATAAACTCATCTTT. Protein product: CACDKGRYTDKLIF.

The table lists this clone with a few counts. The protein TCRdb gives is from a much larger clone and does not agree with this DNA's translation at residue 12, likely a read error; the protein shown here comes from the DNA. The V gene is TRDV1, the J gene TRDJ1, with 7 bases lining up with TRDD3. The J gene was not available in TCRdb and was assigned here by matching the DNA to germline segments. The CDR3 is made up of 17 amino acids. V was pared by 0 bases and J by 3 bases, with 10 bases of the junction left unmatched. The germline V gene encodes CDR1 TSWWSYY and CDR2 QGS. CDR3 DNA: TGTGCTCTTGGGGAACTACTGGGGATCCAGTTCGCCGATAAACTCATCTTT. It encodes CALGELLGIQFADKLIF.

In the case of this clone: A far larger clone is off by one base, so a read error is likely. The same CDR3 arises from other DNA sequences in this sample as well. This chain links TRDV2 with TRDJ1; tentative D call: TRDD3 (6 bases). TCRdb does not report a J gene; here it was assigned by matching the DNA to germline references. Germline CDR1 is GEAIGNYY and CDR2 is EKD. This CDR3 spans 19 amino acids. The CDR3 sequence is CACDTLGTDRLRKTDKLIF. Written as DNA, the CDR3 is TGCGCCTGTGACACTCTGGGGACAGATCGTCTTCGTAAGACCGATAAACTCATCTTT.

This clone showed up just a few times. The protein in TCRdb stems from a much larger clone and differs at residue 7 from this DNA's translation, likely a read error; here the protein is translated from the DNA. The chain is built from TRDV1 and TRDJ1, with 9 nucleotides matching TRDD3. The V gene end was trimmed by 2 bases and the J gene end by 11 bases; junction bases not matched to a gene: 9. The germline V gene encodes CDR1 TSWWSYY and CDR2 QGS. The CDR3 is 14 residues long. The CDR3 loop reads CALGEYCSGGSLIF. In DNA form, the CDR3 reads TGTGCTCTTGGGGAATACTGCTCTGGGGGATCTCTCATCTTT.

This clone was counted between two and nine times. The protein TCRdb gives is from a much larger clone and does not agree with this DNA's translation at residue 15, likely a read error; the protein shown here comes from the DNA. The chain employs TRDV1 and TRDJ1; 7 positions match TRDD3. In germline, CDR1 is TSWWSYY, CDR2 QGS. The CDR3 consists of 23 residues. Losses at the gene ends were 2 bases for V and 1 base for J; bases not matched to a gene: 28. CDR3 loop: CALGEFLEDQLGTQRQATDKLIF. As DNA, the CDR3 is TGTGCTCTTGGGGAATTCCTTGAGGATCAACTGGGGACCCAAAGGCAGGCCACCGATAAACTCATCTTT.

At least ten counts were recorded for this clone. This likely stems from a read error, as it lies one base from a far larger clone. Other DNA sequences in the same sample also yield this CDR3. The V segment is TRDV2, and no J call was made; the table gives TRDD3 as D, unverified against the DNA. Germline V gene data show CDR1 as GEAIGNYY and CDR2 as EKD. This CDR3 spans 22 amino acids. The CDR3 loop reads CACDTVSLGETNGVWDTRQMFF. The CDR3 DNA reads TGTGCCTGTGACACCGTGTCCCTGGGGGAGACAAACGGGGTCTGGGACACCCGACAGATGTTCTTC.

In this sample, this clone turned up a few times. A read error likely explains why the TCRdb protein, taken from a much larger clone, differs from this DNA's translation at residue 10; the protein shown is translated from the DNA. The chain couples TRDV2 to TRDJ1; D is perhaps TRDD2 (6 bases). Assignment of the J gene here rests on matching the DNA to germline, because TCRdb gives none. The germline V and J ends were trimmed by 4 bases and 6 bases, with 17 bases remaining between them. CDR3 size: 14 residues. CDR1 and CDR2 from the germline V gene are GEAIGNYY and EKD. In DNA, the CDR3 is TGTGCCTGTGAGAGGCCTTCCCCTCACAATAAACTCATCTTT. Amino acid sequence: CACERPSPHNKLIF.

This clone showed up just a few times. A far larger clone is just one base off, so this is likely a read error. The sample carries other DNA sequences with the same CDR3. The chain links TRDV2 to TRDJ1, with D perhaps matching TRDD3 (6 bases). Since TCRdb gives no J gene, matching the DNA to germline was used here to assign it. Germline lookup yields CDR1 GEAIGNYY and CDR2 EKD. Trimming shortened V by 1 base and J by 4 bases, and 21 bases separated the two germline ends. The CDR3 length is 17 residues. The CDR3 is CACDTPWGIPDSDKLIF. CDR3 DNA sequence: TGTGCCTGTGACACTCCCTGGGGAATACCAGACAGCGATAAACTCATCTTT.

This clone was observed many times. The chain has TRDV1 and TRDJ1, with 12 nucleotides matching TRDD3. Per germline, CDR1 TSWWSYY and CDR2 QGS. The junction had 15 bases not matched to a gene; V was cut back by 1 base and J by 3 bases. The CDR3 consists of 20 residues. The CDR3 region is CALGEPSWPGGYEVSDKLIF. The CDR3 DNA reads as TGTGCTCTTGGGGAACCTTCGTGGCCTGGGGGATACGAGGTCTCCGATAAACTCATCTTT.

As for this clone: TCRdb has a much larger clone's protein, which differs at residue 4 from the translation of this DNA, likely because of a read error; what is shown is the protein translated from the DNA. The V call is TRDV1, the J call TRDJ1; D is possibly TRDD3 (6 bases). In the absence of a J gene in TCRdb, the DNA was matched to germline to assign it here. Germline assignment: CDR1 TSWWSYY and CDR2 QGS. The CDR3 covers 21 residues. Trimming took 8 bases from V and 2 from J, leaving 36 bases between them. Here the CDR3 reads CALRPPWGRWGGAGETDKLIF. CDR3 nucleotides: TGTGCTCTTAGGCCACCCTGGGGACGATGGGGGGGCGCGGGGGAAACCGATAAACTCATCTTT.

Relative to its sample, this clone is medium-sized. Other nucleotide sequences in the sample specify the same CDR3. The V and J genes are TRDV2 and TRDJ1; D unclear. Per the germline V gene, CDR1 is GEAIGNYY and CDR2 is EKD. The V gene lost 4 bases and the J gene lost 2 bases, with 10 bases spanning the gap. The CDR3 is 13 amino acids. The CDR3 region has the DNA TGTGCCTGTGATGAAGTACGGACCGATAAACTCATCTTT. This codes for CACDEVRTDKLIF.

Notes on this clone: The protein TCRdb gives is from a much larger clone and does not agree with this DNA's translation at residue 8, likely a read error; the protein shown here comes from the DNA. The CDR3 loop is CACDPVEAGGPLLYTDKLIF. The CDR3 nucleotides are TGTGCCTGTGACCCGGTAGAGGCTGGGGGCCCCCTTCTGTACACCGATAAACTCATCTTT. The chain has TRDV2 and TRDJ1; 7 nucleotides agree with TRDD3. TCRdb offers no J gene call, so here the DNA was matched to germline to obtain one. V shed 3 bases, J shed 0 bases, and the junction held 21 bases outside the gene matches. This CDR3 comprises 20 residues. The germline V gene encodes CDR1 GEAIGNYY and CDR2 EKD.

This clone was seen more than once but under ten times. A read error likely explains why the TCRdb protein, taken from a much larger clone, differs from this DNA's translation at residue 11; the protein shown is translated from the DNA. The V gene call is TRDV1, and the J gene call is absent; whether TRDD3, the table's D call, matches the DNA was not checked. The CDR3 has 19 residues. Per the germline V gene, CDR1 is TSWWSYY and CDR2 is QGS. The CDR3 loop reads CALNHKANWGVRPTDKLTF. In DNA, the CDR3 is TGTGCTCTCAATCACAAGGCAAACTGGGGGGTACGGCCCACCGATAAACTCACCTTT.

This clone turned up a few times. The protein given by TCRdb reflects a much larger clone and differs at residue 3 from this DNA's translation, likely from a read error; the protein shown is the DNA's translation. CDR3 sequence: CAYDTGGTGGYALPDKLIF. In DNA, the CDR3 is TGTGCCTATGACACCGGGGGTACTGGGGGATACGCGTTACCCGATAAACTCATCTTT. This chain links TRDV2 with TRDJ1, with 13 bases that match TRDD3. The J gene, missing from TCRdb, was assigned here through DNA to germline matching. The CDR3 runs 19 residues. From germline, CDR1 is GEAIGNYY and CDR2 EKD.

As to this clone: The protein TCRdb gives is from a much larger clone and does not agree with this DNA's translation at residue 4, likely a read error; the protein shown here comes from the DNA. This chain links TRDV2 with TRDJ3; 11 bases map to TRDD3. The CDR3 length is 24 residues. Germline V gene data show CDR1 as GEAIGNYY and CDR2 as EKD. The CDR3 DNA follows: TGTGCCTGTAACACCGTCAAACCAGCCCAGCTGGGGGATACACGCTCCTGGGACACCCGACAGATGTTTTTC. It translates to CACNTVKPAQLGDTRSWDTRQMFF.

This clone has at least ten counts. With only one base between it and a far larger clone, this is likely a read error. Within the sample, other DNA sequences also encode this same CDR3. V and J are TRDV1 and TRDJ1, with D possibly TRDD3 on 6 matching bases. The CDR3 has 15 amino acids. Germline V gives CDR1 TSWWSYY, CDR2 QGS. CDR3 amino acids: CALGGDPDPADKLIF. The CDR3 coding sequence is TGTGCCCTTGGGGGGGACCCCGATCCTGCCGATAAACTCATCTTT.

Only a few counts were recorded for this clone. One base separates it from a far larger clone, so it is likely a read error. Other DNA sequences within the sample encode an identical CDR3. The J gene is TRDJ1, the V gene TRDV1, with D hard to call. The V and J ends lost 4 bases and 11 bases respectively, with 17 bases between them. The CDR3 is 13 residues long. The germline V gene encodes CDR1 TSWWSYY and CDR2 QGS. The CDR3 region is CALGGATPRELIF. CDR3 bases: TGTGCTCTTGGGGGGGCTACCCCTCGCGAGCTCATCTTT.

About this clone: A read error likely explains why the TCRdb protein, taken from a much larger clone, differs from this DNA's translation at residue 7; the protein shown is translated from the DNA. The chain links TRDV1 to TRDJ1; the match to TRDD3 covers 11 bases. TCRdb lists no J gene, so it was determined here by aligning the DNA to germline. Unmatched junction bases numbered 29, after V lost 4 bases and J lost 4 bases. Germline V gene data show CDR1 as TSWWSYY and CDR2 as QGS. The CDR3 has 23 amino acids. The CDR3 loop is CALGARVPRLRTLFWGILDKLIF. CDR3 nucleotide sequence: TGTGCTCTTGGGGCCCGAGTCCCCCGACTACGTACCCTCTTCTGGGGGATACTCGATAAACTCATCTTT.

Worth noting for this clone: The protein in TCRdb stems from a much larger clone and differs at residue 12 from this DNA's translation, likely a read error; here the protein is translated from the DNA. This chain connects TRDV2 to TRDJ3, with D perhaps matching TRDD3 (6 bases). CDR1 is GEAIGNYY, CDR2 EKD, per germline. The CDR3 extends over 18 amino acids. The DNA for the CDR3 is TGTGCCTGTGACACCGTACTGTACTCCTCCTGGGGCACCCGACAGATGTTTTTC. It specifies CACDTVLYSSWGTRQMFF.

This clone was counted between two and nine times. The translation of this DNA and the TCRdb protein of a much larger clone differ at residue 11, probably owing to a read error; the protein shown here is translated from the DNA. The genes are TRDV2 and TRDJ1; D call uncertain. The J gene, not given by TCRdb, was assigned here from a germline match of the nucleotide sequence. Germline loops: CDR1 GEAIGNYY, CDR2 EKD. CDR3 length: 14 residues. Here the CDR3 DNA reads TGTGCCTGTGACACCGGGCGTGACACCGATGAACTCATCTTT. This codes for CACDTGRDTDELIF.

In its sample, this clone was seen a few times. The protein TCRdb lists belongs to a much larger clone and differs from this DNA's translation at residue 12, which points to a read error; the protein shown is made from the DNA. V usage is TRDV3 and J usage is TRDJ1; 10 positions agree with TRDD3. As TCRdb names no J gene, one was assigned here on the basis of a DNA match to germline. The CDR3 runs 17 residues. Germline V gives CDR1 TVYSNPD, CDR2 GDNSRS (reference sequence). Trimming took 2 bases from V and 8 from J; bases not matched to a gene: 20. The CDR3 loop is CAFRPPTNWGMLQKLIF. DNA for the CDR3: TGTGCCTTTCGCCCCCCTACGAACTGGGGGATGCTCCAAAAACTCATCTTT. Looking up the rest from reference TRDV3 and TRDJ1 gives the full variable domain: CDKVTQSSPDQTVASGSEVVLLCTYDTVYSNPDLFWYRIRPDYSFQFVFYGDNSRSEGADFTQGRFSVKHILTQKAFHLVISPVRTEDSATYYCAFRPPTNWGMLQKLIFGKGTRVTVEP.

A note on this clone: This DNA's translation differs at residue 14 from TCRdb's protein, which comes from a much larger clone; a read error is likely, and the protein shown is translated from the DNA. The CDR3 loop reads CACDTVTSRRLGDARPLIF. The CDR3 coding sequence is TGTGCCTGTGACACGGTTACTTCGAGACGTTTGGGGGATGCCAGACCCCTGATCTTT. The chain carries TRDV2 and TRDJ4, with 8 bases matching TRDD3. The J gene is absent in TCRdb and was assigned here via DNA matching to germline. Per germline, CDR1 GEAIGNYY and CDR2 EKD. Losses at the gene ends were 1 base for V and 0 bases for J; bases not matched to a gene: 18. The CDR3 is 19 amino acids.